The rows below give T cell receptor beta chains drawn from one sample of a study of technical replicates of blood from a few donors. Profiled with immunoSEQ multiplex PCR; TCRdb holds only in-frame clones, not every one. The table records tens of thousands of clones, just over 90% of them present only once. Material: T cells isolated from PBMCs. The source of these receptors is a human donor in good health. CDR3s include the opening cysteine and the closing phenylalanine or tryptophan. Each record gives: CDR3 protein, CDR3 DNA, CDR3 length, clone size, D gene, J gene, V gene. D genes are given only for firm matches. Size values are once, few and many counts, or a class for expanded clones, and some rows have none.

CASTSSGGGEQFF	TGTGCCAGCACATCCTCGGGGGGCGGTGAGCAGTTCTTC	13	once	.	TRBJ2-1	TRBV4-2
CASSSLPDRVLRETYNEQFF	TGTGCCAGCAGTTCCCTTCCGGACAGGGTACTGCGGGAGACCTACAATGAGCAGTTCTTC	20	.	.	TRBJ2-1	TRBV28
CASSDTGTSVNFKYF	TGCGCCAGCAGCGATACCGGGACTAGCGTCAACTTCAAGTACTTC	15	.	TRBD2	TRBJ2-5	TRBV4-1
CASRRGLNQPQHF	TGTGCCTCTCGGAGAGGGCTCAATCAGCCCCAGCATTTT	13	.	.	TRBJ1-5	TRBV10-3
CASSQTTGGGEKLFF	TGTGCCAGCTCACAAACGACAGGGGGCGGCGAAAAACTGTTTTTT	15	.	TRBD1	TRBJ1-4	TRBV18
CASSRGQGDTGELFF	TGCGCCAGCAGTAGAGGACAGGGGGACACCGGGGAGCTGTTTTTT	15	.	TRBD1	TRBJ2-2	TRBV10-1
CASSLLLAETGDTQYF	TGCGCCAGCAGCTTGTTACTAGCCGAAACGGGGGATACGCAGTATTTT	16	.	.	TRBJ2-3	TRBV5-1
CASSLPPGQAPTGELFF	TGTGCCAGCAGCCTCCCCCCGGGACAGGCACCGACCGGGGAGCTGTTTTTT	17	.	TRBD1	TRBJ2-2	TRBV7-9
CASKETTGVNQPQHF	TGTGCCAGCAAGGAAACCACCGGAGTCAATCAGCCCCAGCATTTT	15	.	.	TRBJ1-5	TRBV6-1
CASSTGQSSYNSPLHF	TGTGCCAGCAGCACAGGACAGAGCTCCTATAATTCACCCCTCCACTTT	16	.	.	TRBJ1-6	TRBV9
CASSLTGLAGTQYF	TGTGCCAGCAGCTTGACTGGACTAGCTGGTACGCAGTATTTT	14	.	TRBD2	TRBJ2-3	TRBV11-3
CASSQDTDRVGPYEQYF	TGCGCCAGCAGCCAAGATACAGACAGGGTAGGTCCCTACGAGCAGTACTTC	17	.	TRBD1	TRBJ2-7	TRBV4-1
CSVSTGEVTEAFF	TGCAGCGTTAGCACAGGGGAAGTCACTGAAGCTTTCTTT	13	few	TRBD1	TRBJ1-1	TRBV29-1
CASSFFFTVELAGHTGELFF	TGCGCCAGCAGCTTCTTTTTCACAGTTGAACTAGCGGGGCACACCGGGGAGCTGTTTTTT	20	.	TRBD2	TRBJ2-2	TRBV5-1
CASSDNYYEQYF	TGCGCCAGCAGTGACAACTACTACGAGCAGTACTTC	12	.	.	TRBJ2-7	TRBV10-2
CASSRDRGETQYF	TGTGCCAGCAGCCGGGACAGGGGAGAGACCCAGTACTTC	13	.	TRBD1	TRBJ2-5	TRBV11-2
CASSLGVGGSGNTIYF	TGTGCCAGCAGTCTAGGGGTCGGGGGCTCTGGAAACACCATATATTTT	16	.	.	TRBJ1-3	TRBV2
CASSAGVSGNTIYF	TGTGCCAGCAGCGCAGGCGTCTCTGGAAACACCATATATTTT	14	.	.	TRBJ1-3	TRBV7-2
CASSPRDRDHEQYF	TGTGCCAGCAGTCCCCGGGACAGGGATCACGAGCAGTACTTC	14	once	TRBD1	TRBJ2-7	TRBV11-1
CASGTGTNEKLFF	TGTGCCAGCGGGACAGGAACTAATGAAAAACTGTTTTTT	13	once	TRBD1	TRBJ1-4	TRBV6-1
CASRLPGGMNEQFF	TGTGCCAGCAGGCTCCCGGGAGGGATGAATGAGCAGTTCTTC	14	.	TRBD2	TRBJ2-1	TRBV6-1
CASSPGLAGFVEQYF	TGTGCCAGCTCACCTGGACTAGCGGGTTTCGTCGAGCAGTACTTC	15	few	TRBD2	TRBJ2-7	TRBV18
CAMRTGGLRNTEAFF	TGTGCCATGAGGACAGGGGGCTTGAGGAACACTGAAGCTTTCTTT	15	.	TRBD1	TRBJ1-1	TRBV10-3
CASSFYMGTENTEAFF	TGTGCCAGCAGCTTCTATATGGGGACAGAGAACACTGAAGCTTTCTTT	16	.	TRBD1	TRBJ1-1	TRBV7-9
CASSWTGIHEQYF	TGTGCCAGCAGTTGGACAGGGATCCACGAGCAGTACTTC	13	.	TRBD1	TRBJ2-7	TRBV6-5
CASSLSSPPGQITDTQYF	TGTGCCAGCAGCTTAAGCTCCCCCCCGGGACAGATCACAGATACGCAGTATTTT	18	.	TRBD1	TRBJ2-3	TRBV7-9
CASTRGTEAFF	TGTGCCAGCACCCGGGGCACTGAAGCTTTCTTT	11	.	.	TRBJ1-1	TRBV6-5
CASSPLDREETQYF	TGCGCCAGCAGCCCCCTGGACAGGGAAGAGACCCAGTACTTC	14	.	TRBD1	TRBJ2-5	TRBV5-1
CASSSGQGREKLFF	TGTGCCAGCAGTTCTGGACAGGGACGTGAAAAACTGTTTTTT	14	once	TRBD1	TRBJ1-4	TRBV5-8
CASSLLSGDRDYEQYF	TGTGCCAGCAGTCTCCTATCGGGGGACAGGGACTACGAGCAGTACTTC	16	.	TRBD1	TRBJ2-7	TRBV27
CASSLSRRGASGGLETQYF	TGCGCCAGCAGCTTATCCCGCAGGGGGGCAAGCGGGGGATTAGAGACCCAGTACTTC	19	.	.	TRBJ2-5	TRBV5-1
CASSFRHQLAGGPLEQYF	TGTGCCAGCAGCTTCCGACACCAGCTAGCGGGAGGGCCACTCGAGCAGTACTTC	18	.	TRBD2	TRBJ2-7	TRBV7-8
CSVSGSDSNQPQHF	TGCAGCGTTTCGGGGTCAGATAGCAATCAGCCCCAGCATTTT	14	once	.	TRBJ1-5	TRBV29-1
CASSDRTENTGELFF	TGCGCCAGCAGCGATCGGACAGAGAACACCGGGGAGCTGTTTTTT	15	once	.	TRBJ2-2	TRBV5-1
CASSSGTGYQETQYF	TGTGCCAGCAGTTCCGGGACAGGGTACCAAGAGACCCAGTACTTC	15	.	TRBD1	TRBJ2-5	TRBV11-1
CAISSGQINEKLFF	TGTGCCATCAGTTCGGGACAGATTAATGAAAAACTGTTTTTT	14	few	TRBD1	TRBJ1-4	TRBV10-3
CSAIPRGMNTEAFF	TGCAGCGCTATCCCCAGGGGAATGAACACTGAAGCTTTCTTT	14	.	.	TRBJ1-1	TRBV29-1
CASSLGALTGGEQYF	TGCGCCAGCAGCTTGGGGGCCCTGACAGGCGGCGAGCAGTACTTC	15	.	.	TRBJ2-7	TRBV5-1
CASSYTRGDTEAFF	TGTGCCAGCAGTTATACCAGGGGGGACACTGAAGCTTTCTTT	14	.	TRBD1	TRBJ1-1	TRBV6-5
CASSPTSGRGDEQFF	TGTGCCAGCAGCCCAACTAGCGGGAGGGGGGATGAGCAGTTCTTC	15	.	TRBD2	TRBJ2-1	TRBV6-1